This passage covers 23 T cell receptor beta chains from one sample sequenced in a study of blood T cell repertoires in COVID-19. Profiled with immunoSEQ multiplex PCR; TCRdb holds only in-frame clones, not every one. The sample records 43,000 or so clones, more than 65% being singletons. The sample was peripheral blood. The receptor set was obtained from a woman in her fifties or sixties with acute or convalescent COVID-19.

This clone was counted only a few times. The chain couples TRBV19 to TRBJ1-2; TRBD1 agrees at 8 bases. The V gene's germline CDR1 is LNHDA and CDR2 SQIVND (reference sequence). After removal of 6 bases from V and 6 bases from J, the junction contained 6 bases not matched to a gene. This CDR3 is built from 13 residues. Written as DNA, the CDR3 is TGTGCCAGTAGATTGGACAGGGCCGATGGCTACACCTTC. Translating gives CASRLDRADGYTF.

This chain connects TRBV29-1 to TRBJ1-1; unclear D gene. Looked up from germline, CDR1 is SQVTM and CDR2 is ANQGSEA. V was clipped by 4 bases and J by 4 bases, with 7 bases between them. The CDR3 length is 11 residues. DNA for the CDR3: TGCAGCGTTGGCTACAGCACTGAAGCTTTCTTT. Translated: CSVGYSTEAFF.

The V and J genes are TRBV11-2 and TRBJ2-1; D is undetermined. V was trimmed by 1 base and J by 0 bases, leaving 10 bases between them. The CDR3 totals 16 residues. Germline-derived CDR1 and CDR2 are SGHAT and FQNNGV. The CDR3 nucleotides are TGTGCCAGCAGCTTAGGCAGGATGGGCTCCTACAATGAGCAGTTCTTC. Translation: CASSLGRMGSYNEQFF. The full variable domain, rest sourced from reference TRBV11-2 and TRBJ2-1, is EAGVAQSPRYKIIEKRQSVAFWCNPISGHATLYWYQQILGQGPKLLIQFQNNGVVDDSQLPKDRFSAERLKGVDSTLKIQPAKLEDSAVYLCASSLGRMGSYNEQFFGPGTRLTVL.

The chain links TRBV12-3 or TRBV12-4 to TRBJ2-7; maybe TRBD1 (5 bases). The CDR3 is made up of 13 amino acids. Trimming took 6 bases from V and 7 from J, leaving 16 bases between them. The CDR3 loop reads CASSQGGQGEQYF. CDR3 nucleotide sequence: TGTGCCAGCAGCCAAGGCGGCCAGGGTGAGCAGTACTTC.

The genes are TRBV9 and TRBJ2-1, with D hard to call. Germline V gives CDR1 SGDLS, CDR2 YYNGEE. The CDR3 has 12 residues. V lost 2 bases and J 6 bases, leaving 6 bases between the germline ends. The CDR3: CASSVQSNEQFF. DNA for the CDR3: TGTGCCAGCAGCGTCCAGTCCAATGAGCAGTTCTTC. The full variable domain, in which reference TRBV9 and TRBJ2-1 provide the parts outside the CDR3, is DSGVTQTPKHLITATGQRVTLRCSPRSGDLSVYWYQQSLDQGLQFLIQYYNGEERAKGNILERFSAQQFPDLHSELNLSSLELGDSALYFCASSVQSNEQFFGPGTRLTVL.

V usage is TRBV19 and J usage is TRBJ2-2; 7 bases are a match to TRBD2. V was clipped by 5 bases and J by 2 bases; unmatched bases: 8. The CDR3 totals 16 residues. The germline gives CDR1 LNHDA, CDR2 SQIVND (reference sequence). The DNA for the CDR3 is TGTGCCAGTAGTCTACCGACTAGCCTTAACACCGGGGAGCTGTTTTTT. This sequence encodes CASSLPTSLNTGELFF. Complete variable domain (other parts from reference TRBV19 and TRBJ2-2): DGGITQSPKYLFRKEGQNVTLSCEQNLNHDAMYWYRQDPGQGLRLIYYSQIVNDFQKGDIAEGYSVSREKKESFPLTVTSAQKNPTAFYLCASSLPTSLNTGELFFGEGSRLTVL.

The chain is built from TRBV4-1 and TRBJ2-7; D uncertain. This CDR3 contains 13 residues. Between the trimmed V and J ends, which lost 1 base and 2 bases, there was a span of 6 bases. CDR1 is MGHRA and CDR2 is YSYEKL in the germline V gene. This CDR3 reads CASSQGQTYEQYF. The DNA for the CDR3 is TGCGCCAGCAGCCAAGGGCAGACCTACGAGCAGTACTTC.

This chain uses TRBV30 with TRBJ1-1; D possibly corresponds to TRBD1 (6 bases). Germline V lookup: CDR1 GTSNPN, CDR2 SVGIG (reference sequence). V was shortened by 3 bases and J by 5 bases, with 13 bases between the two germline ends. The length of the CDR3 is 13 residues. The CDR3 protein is CAWRVQGRTEAFF. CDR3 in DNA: TGTGCCTGGAGGGTACAGGGTAGGACTGAAGCTTTCTTT.

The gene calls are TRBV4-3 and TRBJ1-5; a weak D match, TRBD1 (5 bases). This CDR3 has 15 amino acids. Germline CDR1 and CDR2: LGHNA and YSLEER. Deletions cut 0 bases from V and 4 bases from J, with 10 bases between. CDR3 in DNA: TGCGCCAGCAGCCAAGATGGCGGGGGGAATCAGCCCCAGCATTTT. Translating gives CASSQDGGGNQPQHF.

In DNA form, the CDR3 reads TGTGCCAGCAGCGTAGAGCCTTGGGGCGGGGGGTTATACGAGCAGTACTTC. Encoded protein: CASSVEPWGGGLYEQYF. The chain is built from TRBV7-2 and TRBJ2-7; the match to TRBD2 covers 8 bases. The V and J ends lost 5 bases and 4 bases, in that order; junction bases with no gene match: 16. The CDR3 spans 17 residues. Germline lookup yields CDR1 SGHTA and CDR2 FQGNSA.

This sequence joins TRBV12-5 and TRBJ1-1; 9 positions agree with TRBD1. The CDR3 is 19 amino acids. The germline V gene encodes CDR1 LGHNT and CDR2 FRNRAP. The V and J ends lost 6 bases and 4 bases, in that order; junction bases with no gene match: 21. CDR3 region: CASGRTGTGPTNVGTEAFF. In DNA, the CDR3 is TGTGCTAGTGGCCGTACCGGGACAGGGCCCACAAATGTGGGCACTGAAGCTTTCTTT. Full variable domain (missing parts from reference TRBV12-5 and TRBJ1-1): DARVTQTPRHKVTEMGQEVTMRCQPILGHNTVFWYRQTMMQGLELLAYFRNRAPLDDSGMPKDRFSAEMPDATLATLKIQPSEPRDSAVYFCASGRTGTGPTNVGTEAFFGQGTRLTVV.

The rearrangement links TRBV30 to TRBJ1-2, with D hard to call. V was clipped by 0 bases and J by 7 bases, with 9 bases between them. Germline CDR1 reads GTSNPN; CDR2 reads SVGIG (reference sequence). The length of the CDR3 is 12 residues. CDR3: CAWSVLVSGYTF. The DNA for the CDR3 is TGTGCCTGGAGTGTTTTAGTAAGTGGCTACACCTTC.

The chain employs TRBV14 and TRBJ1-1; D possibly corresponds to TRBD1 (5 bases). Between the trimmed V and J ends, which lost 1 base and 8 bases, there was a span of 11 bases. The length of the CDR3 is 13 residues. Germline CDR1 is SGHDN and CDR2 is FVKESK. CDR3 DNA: TGTGCCAGCAGCCAAGCGGGGGTTACAGAAGCTTTCTTT. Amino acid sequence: CASSQAGVTEAFF.

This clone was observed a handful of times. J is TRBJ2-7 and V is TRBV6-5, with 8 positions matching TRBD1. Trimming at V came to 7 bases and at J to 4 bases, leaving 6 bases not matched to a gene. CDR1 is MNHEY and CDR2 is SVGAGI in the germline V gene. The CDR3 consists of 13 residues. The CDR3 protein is CASTMTGEYEQYF. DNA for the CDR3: TGTGCCAGCACTATGACAGGGGAATACGAGCAGTACTTC.

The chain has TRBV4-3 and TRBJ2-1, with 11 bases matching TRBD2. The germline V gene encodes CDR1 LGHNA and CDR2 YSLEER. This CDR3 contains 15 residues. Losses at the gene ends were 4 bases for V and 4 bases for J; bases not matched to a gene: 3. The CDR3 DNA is TGCGCCAGCAGCCCTACTAGCGGGGGATACAATGAGCAGTTCTTC. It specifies CASSPTSGGYNEQFF.

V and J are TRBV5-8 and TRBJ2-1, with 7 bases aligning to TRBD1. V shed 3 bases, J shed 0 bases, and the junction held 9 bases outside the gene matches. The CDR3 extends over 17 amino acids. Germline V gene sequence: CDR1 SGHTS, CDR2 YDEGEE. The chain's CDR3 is CASSSDRDPDSYNEQFF. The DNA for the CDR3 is TGTGCCAGCAGCTCTGACAGGGATCCAGACTCCTACAATGAGCAGTTCTTC.

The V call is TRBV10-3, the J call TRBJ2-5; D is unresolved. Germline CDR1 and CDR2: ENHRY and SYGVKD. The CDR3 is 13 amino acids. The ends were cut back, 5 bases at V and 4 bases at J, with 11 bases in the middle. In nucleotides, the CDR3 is TGTGCCATCAGTCCTGAGCGCGGAGAGACCCAGTACTTC. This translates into CAISPERGETQYF.

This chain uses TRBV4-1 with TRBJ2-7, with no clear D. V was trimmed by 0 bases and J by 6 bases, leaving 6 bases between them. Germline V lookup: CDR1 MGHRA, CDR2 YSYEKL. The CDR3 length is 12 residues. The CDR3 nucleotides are TGCGCCAGCAGCCAAGACCCAGGCGAGCAGTACTTC. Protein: CASSQDPGEQYF.

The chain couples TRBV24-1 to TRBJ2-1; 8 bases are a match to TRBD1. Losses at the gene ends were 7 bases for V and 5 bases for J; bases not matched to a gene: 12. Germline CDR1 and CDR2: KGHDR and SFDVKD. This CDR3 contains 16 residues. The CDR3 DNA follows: TGTGCCACCAGCCCGACCGGGACAGGCACCGACAATGAGCAGTTCTTC. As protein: CATSPTGTGTDNEQFF.

CDR3 region: CASLRGGRDEQYF. The CDR3 nucleotides read TGTGCCAGCTTGAGGGGGGGACGAGACGAGCAGTACTTC. This rearrangement joins TRBV2 to TRBJ2-7; the D gene is possibly TRBD2 (7 bases). V was cut by 8 bases and J by 5 bases, with 16 bases left in between. This CDR3 is built from 13 residues. CDR1 SNHLY and CDR2 FYNNEI come from the germline V gene.

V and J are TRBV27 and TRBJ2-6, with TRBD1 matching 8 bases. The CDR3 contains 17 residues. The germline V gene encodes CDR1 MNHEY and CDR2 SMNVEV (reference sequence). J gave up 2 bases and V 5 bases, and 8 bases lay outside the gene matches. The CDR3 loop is CASSEGQGMAGANVLTF. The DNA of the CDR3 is TGTGCCAGCAGTGAAGGACAGGGAATGGCTGGGGCCAACGTCCTGACTTTC.

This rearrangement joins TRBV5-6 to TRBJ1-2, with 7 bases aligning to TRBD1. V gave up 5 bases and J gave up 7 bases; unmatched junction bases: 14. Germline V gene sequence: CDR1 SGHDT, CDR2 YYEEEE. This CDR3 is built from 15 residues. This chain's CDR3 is CASSPSGTGTAGYTF. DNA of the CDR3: TGTGCCAGCAGTCCCTCCGGAACCGGGACAGCTGGCTACACCTTC.

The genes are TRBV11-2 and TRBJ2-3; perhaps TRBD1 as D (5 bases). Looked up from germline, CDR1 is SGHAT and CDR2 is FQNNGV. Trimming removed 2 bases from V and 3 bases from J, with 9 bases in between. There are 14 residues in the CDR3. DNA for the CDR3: TGTGCCAGCAGCTTATTGGCAGGGACAGATACGCAGTATTTT. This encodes CASSLLAGTDTQYF.